The sequence of this T cell receptor (beta chain) was determined in a study of shared clonotypes between healthy human individuals. About the study: Three plates were used per donor for CD4 naive, three for CD4 memory, two for CD8 naive and one for CD8 memory.

Findings and caveats of the study: Shared clonotypes: 4.5% to 5% naive CD4, roughly 4% naive CD8, 2% to 2.5% memory CD4, around 0.4% memory CD8.

This CDR3 is built from 15 residues. Germline-derived CDR1 and CDR2 are SGDLS and YYNGEE. The ends lost 0 bases at V and 0 bases at J; junction bases unmatched: 3. As concerns this clone: Its antigen is undetermined.

Here immunoSEQ multiplex PCR was the method, and the copy in TCRdb shows in-frame clones only, minus some. The sample yields 2.3 million or so clones, over 85% seen once. Each donor was a Caucasian adult residing in Nashville, Tennessee. The V call is TRBV9, the J call TRBJ2-7; 7 bases agree with TRBD1. Source material: naive CD4+ T cells from PBMCs. Stated subset: CD45RA+ positively selected. This receptor was taken from a man aged 18 to 29 in good health. Some clones in this sample may be carry-over from other donors' samples. Here the CDR3 DNA reads TGTGCCAGCAGCGTAGTGGGACAGCCCTCCTACGAGCAGTACTTC. Amino acids: CASSVVGQPSYEQYF.